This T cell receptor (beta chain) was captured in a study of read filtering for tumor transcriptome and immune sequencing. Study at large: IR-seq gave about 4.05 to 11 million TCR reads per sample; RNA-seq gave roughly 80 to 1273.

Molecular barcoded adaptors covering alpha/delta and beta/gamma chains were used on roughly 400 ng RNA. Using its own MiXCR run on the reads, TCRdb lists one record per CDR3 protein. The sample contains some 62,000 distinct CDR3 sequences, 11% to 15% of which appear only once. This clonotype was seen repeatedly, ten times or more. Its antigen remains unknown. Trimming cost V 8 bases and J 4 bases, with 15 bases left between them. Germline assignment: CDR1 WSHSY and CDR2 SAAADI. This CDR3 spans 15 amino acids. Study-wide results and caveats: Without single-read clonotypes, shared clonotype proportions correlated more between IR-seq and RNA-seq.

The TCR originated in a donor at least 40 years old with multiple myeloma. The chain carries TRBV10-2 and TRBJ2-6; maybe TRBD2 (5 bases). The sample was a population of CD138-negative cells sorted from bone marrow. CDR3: CASSEPSWGANVLTF. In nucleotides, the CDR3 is TGCGCCAGCTCGGAGCCTAGCTGGGGGGCCAACGTCCTGACTTTC.